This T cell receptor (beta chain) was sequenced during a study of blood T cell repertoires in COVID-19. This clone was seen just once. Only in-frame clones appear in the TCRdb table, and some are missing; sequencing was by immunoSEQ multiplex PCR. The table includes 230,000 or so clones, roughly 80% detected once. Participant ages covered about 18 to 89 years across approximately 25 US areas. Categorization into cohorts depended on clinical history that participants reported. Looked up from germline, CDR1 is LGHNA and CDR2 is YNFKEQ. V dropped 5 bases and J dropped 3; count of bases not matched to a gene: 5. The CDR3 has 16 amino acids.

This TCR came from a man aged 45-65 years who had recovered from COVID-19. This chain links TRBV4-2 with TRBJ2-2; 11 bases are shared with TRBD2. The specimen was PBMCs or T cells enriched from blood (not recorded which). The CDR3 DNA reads TGTGCCAGCAGCTATAGCGGGAGGGGGTACACCGGGGAGCTGTTTTTT. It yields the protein CASSYSGRGYTGELFF.